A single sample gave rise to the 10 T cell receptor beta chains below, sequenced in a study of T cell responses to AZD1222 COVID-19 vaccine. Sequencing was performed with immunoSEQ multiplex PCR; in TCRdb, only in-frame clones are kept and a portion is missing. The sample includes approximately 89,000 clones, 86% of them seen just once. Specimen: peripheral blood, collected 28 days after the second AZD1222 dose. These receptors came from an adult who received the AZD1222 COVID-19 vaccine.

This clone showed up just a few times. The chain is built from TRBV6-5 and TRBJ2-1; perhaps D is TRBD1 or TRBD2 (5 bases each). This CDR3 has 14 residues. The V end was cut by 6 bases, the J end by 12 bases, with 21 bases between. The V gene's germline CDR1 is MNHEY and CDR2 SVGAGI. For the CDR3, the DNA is TGTGCCAGCAGCGGGGCCTCTAACTTTCCACGGCAGTTCTTC. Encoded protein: CASSGASNFPRQFF.

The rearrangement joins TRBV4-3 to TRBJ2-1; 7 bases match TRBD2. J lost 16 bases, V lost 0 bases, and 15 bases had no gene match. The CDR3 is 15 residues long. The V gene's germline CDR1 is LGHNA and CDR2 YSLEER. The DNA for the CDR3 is TGCGCCAGCAGCCAAGATCTTGGGCTCGGGGGACTACGATTCTTC. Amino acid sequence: CASSQDLGLGGLRFF.

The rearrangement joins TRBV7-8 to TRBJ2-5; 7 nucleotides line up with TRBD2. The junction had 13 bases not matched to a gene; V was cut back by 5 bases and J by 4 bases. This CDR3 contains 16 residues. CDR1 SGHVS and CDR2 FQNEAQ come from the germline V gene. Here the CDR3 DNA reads TGTGCCAGCAGCCGAGGGGCGGGCGGGGGAGGAGAGACCCAGTACTTC. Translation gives CASSRGAGGGGETQYF.

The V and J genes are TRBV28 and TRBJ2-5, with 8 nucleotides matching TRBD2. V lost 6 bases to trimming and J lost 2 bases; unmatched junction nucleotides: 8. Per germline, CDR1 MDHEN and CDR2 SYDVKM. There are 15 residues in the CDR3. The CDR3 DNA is TGTGCCAGCAGCTACCGGGGGGGGTGGCAAGAGACCCAGTACTTC. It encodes CASSYRGGWQETQYF.

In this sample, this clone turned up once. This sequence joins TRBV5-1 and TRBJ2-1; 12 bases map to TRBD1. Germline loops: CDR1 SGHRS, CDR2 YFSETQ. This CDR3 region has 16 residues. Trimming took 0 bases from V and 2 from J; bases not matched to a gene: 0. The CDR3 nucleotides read TGCGCCAGCAGCTTGGGGGACAGGGGGCCCTACAATGAGCAGTTCTTC. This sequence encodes CASSLGDRGPYNEQFF.

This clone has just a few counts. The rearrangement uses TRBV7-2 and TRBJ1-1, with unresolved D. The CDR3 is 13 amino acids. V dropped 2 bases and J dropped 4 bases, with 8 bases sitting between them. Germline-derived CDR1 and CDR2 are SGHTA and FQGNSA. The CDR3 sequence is CASSLTGITEAFF. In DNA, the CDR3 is TGTGCCAGCAGCTTAACGGGTATCACTGAAGCTTTCTTT.

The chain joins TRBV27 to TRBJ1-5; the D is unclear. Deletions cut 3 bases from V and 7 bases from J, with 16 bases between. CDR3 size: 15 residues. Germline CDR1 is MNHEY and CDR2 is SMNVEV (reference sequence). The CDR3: CASSLRAPRGQPQHF. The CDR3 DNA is TGTGCCAGCAGTTTGAGGGCGCCTCGAGGACAGCCCCAGCATTTT.

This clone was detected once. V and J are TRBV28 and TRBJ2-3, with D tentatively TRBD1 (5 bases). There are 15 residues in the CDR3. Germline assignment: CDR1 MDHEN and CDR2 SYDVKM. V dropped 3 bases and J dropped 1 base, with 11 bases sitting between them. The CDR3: CASSLDTGGTDTQYF. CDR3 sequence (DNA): TGTGCCAGCAGTTTGGACACCGGCGGCACAGATACGCAGTATTTT.

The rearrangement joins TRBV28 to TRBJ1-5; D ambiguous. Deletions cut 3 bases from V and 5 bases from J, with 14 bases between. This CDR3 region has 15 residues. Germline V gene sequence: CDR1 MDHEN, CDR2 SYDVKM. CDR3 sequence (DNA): TGTGCCAGCAGTTTTTCCGGGTCCCCCCATCAGCCCCAGCATTTT. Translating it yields CASSFSGSPHQPQHF.

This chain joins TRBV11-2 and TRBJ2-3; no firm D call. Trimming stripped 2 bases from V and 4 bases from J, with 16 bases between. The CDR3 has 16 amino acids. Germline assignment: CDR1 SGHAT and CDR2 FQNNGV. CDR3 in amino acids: CASSLIERQVPDTQYF. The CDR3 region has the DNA TGTGCCAGCAGCTTAATTGAGAGGCAGGTACCAGATACGCAGTATTTT.